The 24 T cell receptor beta chains presented below share a single source sample, sequenced in a study of T-cell reconstitution after alpha-beta-depleted transplantation in children. Unique molecular identifiers were used to barcode this TCRbeta library. TCRdb analysed the PCR reads with MiXCR anew, one entry per CDR3 protein. The sample lists over 70,000 distinct CDR3 sequences, 12% occurring once. The sequencing here drew on PBMCs from the stem cell graft donor, taken from the stem cell graft. The receptors come from a human donor who donated a stem cell graft to a child with inherited bone marrow failure.

There are many counts of this clonotype. In DNA, the CDR3 is TGTGCCACCAGTCCCGGCGCGGGGCTCTACAATGAGCAGTTCTTC. It is translated as CATSPGAGLYNEQFF. The V gene is TRBV15, the J gene TRBJ2-1, with D possibly TRBD2 on 6 matching bases. The germline V and J ends were trimmed by 6 bases and 3 bases, with 15 bases remaining between them. This CDR3 comprises 15 residues. Germline CDR1 reads LNHNV; CDR2 reads YYDKDF (reference sequence).

At least ten counts were recorded for this clonotype. The CDR3 nucleotides read TGCGCCAGCAGCCAAGATGAAGTCCTCCGGGGGGAGCAGTACTTC. Protein product: CASSQDEVLRGEQYF. The chain couples TRBV4-3 to TRBJ2-7, with a tentative D call TRBD2 (6 bases). V lost 0 bases and J 7 bases, leaving 16 bases between the germline ends. The CDR3 spans 15 residues. Looked up from germline, CDR1 is LGHNA and CDR2 is YSLEER.

At least ten counts were recorded for this clonotype. V usage is TRBV9 and J usage is TRBJ2-3; D is possibly TRBD2 (6 bases). CDR1 SGDLS and CDR2 YYNGEE come from the germline V gene. Trimming removed 4 bases at V and 5 bases at J, with 17 bases between. The CDR3 extends over 15 amino acids. The chain's CDR3 is CASSSEGQGGDTQYF. CDR3 DNA sequence: TGTGCCAGCAGCTCCGAAGGGCAGGGAGGAGATACGCAGTATTTT.

The table lists this clonotype with many counts. The chain links TRBV29-1 to TRBJ2-5; 10 bases fit TRBD1. In germline, CDR1 is SQVTM, CDR2 ANQGSEA. The V segment lost 6 bases and the J segment 3 bases; nucleotides outside the gene matches: 7. The CDR3 sequence is 14 residues long. The CDR3 protein is CSVGRGQGKETQYF. As DNA, the CDR3 is TGCAGCGTGGGTCGGGGACAGGGGAAAGAGACCCAGTACTTC.

There are many counts of this clonotype. The V gene is TRBV15, the J gene TRBJ2-6; D not resolved. CDR1 is LNHNV, CDR2 YYDKDF, per germline (reference sequence). V lost 0 bases to trimming and J lost 0 bases, with 9 bases between them. This CDR3 spans 17 amino acids. The DNA for the CDR3 is TGTGCCACCAGCAGAGATTTAGGTCTCTCTGGGGCCAACGTCCTGACTTTC. Its translation: CATSRDLGLSGANVLTF.

The genes are TRBV9 and TRBJ2-7; maybe TRBD2 (7 bases). Trimming took 3 bases from V and 4 from J, leaving 11 bases between them. The CDR3 extends over 13 amino acids. The germline V gene encodes CDR1 SGDLS and CDR2 YYNGEE. In DNA, the CDR3 is TGTGCCAGCAGCGGAGGGGGAGGGTACGAGCAGTACTTC. It encodes CASSGGGGYEQYF.

This clonotype was counted many times. V is TRBV9 and J is TRBJ1-1; 8 bases align to TRBD1. CDR1 and CDR2 (germline): SGDLS, YYNGEE. The CDR3 totals 15 residues. V dropped 0 bases and J dropped 4; count of bases not matched to a gene: 5. The CDR3 nucleotides read TGTGCCAGCAGCGTAGTAGGCAGGGGGCCCACTGAAGCTTTCTTT. Translated: CASSVVGRGPTEAFF.

This clonotype was counted many times. The chain joins TRBV2 to TRBJ2-5, with D tentatively TRBD2 (6 bases). Deletions cut 8 bases from V and 5 bases from J, with 18 bases between. This CDR3 has 14 amino acids. Germline assignment: CDR1 SNHLY and CDR2 FYNNEI. CDR3 in DNA: TGTGCCAGCGTTTCTAGCGCACCCAGGGAGACCCAGTACTTC. Translating gives CASVSSAPRETQYF.

This chain uses TRBV6-4 with TRBJ2-1; the D gene is possibly TRBD1 (6 bases). Deletions cut 3 bases from V and 4 bases from J, with 10 bases between. Per germline, CDR1 MRHNA and CDR2 SNTAGT. The CDR3 sequence is 14 residues long. The CDR3 DNA follows: TGTGCCAGCAGTGAGGCGACAGGATACAATGAGCAGTTCTTC. Translated: CASSEATGYNEQFF.

In its sample, this clonotype was seen many times. J is TRBJ1-1 and V is TRBV7-9; D unresolved. Germline CDR1 and CDR2: SEHNR and FQNEAQ (reference sequence). The V and J ends lost 4 bases and 3 bases respectively, with 9 bases between them. The CDR3 is 13 amino acids. This CDR3 reads CASSSKSYTEAFF. Here the CDR3 DNA reads TGTGCCAGCAGCTCTAAGAGTTACACTGAAGCTTTCTTT.

This clonotype showed up many times. The chain couples TRBV4-3 to TRBJ1-3; D remains ambiguous. This CDR3 is 16 amino acids long. V shed 0 bases and J shed 0 bases, with 9 bases lying between them. CDR1 is LGHNA, CDR2 YSLEER, per germline. The CDR3 DNA reads TGCGCCAGCAGCCAAGACCCCGGGAACTCTGGAAACACCATATATTTT. It specifies CASSQDPGNSGNTIYF.

Many counts were recorded for this clonotype. The V gene is TRBV7-8, the J gene TRBJ2-1; 10 bases match TRBD2. J was trimmed by 6 bases and V by 1 base; bases with no gene match: 6. Germline V CDR1 and CDR2: SGHVS, FQNEAQ. The CDR3 contains 16 residues. DNA of the CDR3: TGTGCCAGCAGCTTAGGGTTCCAGCGGGAGGGCAATGAGCAGTTCTTC. Amino acid sequence: CASSLGFQREGNEQFF.

This clonotype was recorded at least ten times. For the CDR3, the DNA is TGTGCCAGCAGCTCCGCAACGGGACATCTGGGCTACAATGAGCAGTTCTTC. This translates into CASSSATGHLGYNEQFF. The rearrangement joins TRBV12-3 or TRBV12-4 to TRBJ2-1; TRBD1 might be the D (6 bases). The CDR3 has 17 amino acids. Trimming shortened V by 6 bases and J by 3 bases, and 21 bases separated the two germline ends.

This clonotype has ten or more counts. This chain joins TRBV20-1 and TRBJ2-7; 7 bases agree with TRBD2. Trimming took 3 bases from V and 6 from J; bases not matched to a gene: 14. The CDR3 extends over 15 amino acids. Germline values: CDR1 DFQATT, CDR2 SNEGSKA (reference sequence). Here the CDR3 reads CSARGEWTRTGEQYF. The CDR3 region has the DNA TGCAGTGCTAGGGGGGAGTGGACTAGGACCGGCGAGCAGTACTTC.

This clonotype has a count of ten or more. Here the CDR3 reads CASSQSSEQFF. The CDR3 region has the DNA TGTGCCAGCAGTCAGTCATCCGAGCAGTTCTTC. The V call is TRBV11-2, the J call TRBJ2-1, with no clear D. The germline V gene has CDR1 SGHAT and CDR2 FQNNGV. Trimming cost V 6 bases and J 10 bases, with 10 bases left between them. The CDR3 is 11 amino acids. The full variable domain, rest sourced from reference TRBV11-2 and TRBJ2-1, is EAGVAQSPRYKIIEKRQSVAFWCNPISGHATLYWYQQILGQGPKLLIQFQNNGVVDDSQLPKDRFSAERLKGVDSTLKIQPAKLEDSAVYLCASSQSSEQFFGPGTRLTVL.

This clonotype occurred many times. The chain links TRBV29-1 to TRBJ2-4, with D possibly TRBD1 on 6 matching bases. V was shortened by 4 bases and J by 6 bases, with 16 bases between the two germline ends. Germline CDR1 and CDR2: SQVTM and ANQGSEA. The CDR3 is made up of 14 amino acids. CDR3 in DNA: TGCAGCGTTGGGGCAGGGGTCATGGGAAACATTCAGTACTTC. Translated: CSVGAGVMGNIQYF.

At least ten counts were recorded for this clonotype. V is TRBV12-3 or TRBV12-4 and J is TRBJ2-7, with D hard to call. This CDR3 is built from 15 residues. Trimming removed 3 bases at V and 2 bases at J, with 14 bases between. The CDR3 DNA reads TGTGCCAGCAGTTTCTCCAATAGCCTAACCTACGAGCAGTACTTC. This gives the protein CASSFSNSLTYEQYF.

This clonotype has at least ten counts. V gene TRBV5-5 combines with J gene TRBJ2-5, with D possibly being TRBD1 (6 bases). The germline CDR1 and CDR2 sequences are SGHKS and YYEKEE (reference sequence). CDR3 size: 13 residues. The V end was cut by 8 bases, the J end by 1 base, with 12 bases between. Written as DNA, the CDR3 is TGTGCCAGTACCCGGACAGCCCAAGAGACCCAGTACTTC. It codes for CASTRTAQETQYF. The full variable domain, with the rest looked up from reference TRBV5-5 and TRBJ2-5, is DAGVTQSPTHLIKTRGQQVTLRCSPISGHKSVSWYQQVLGQGPQFIFQYYEKEERGRGNFPDRFSARQFPNYSSELNVNALLLGDSALYLCASTRTAQETQYFGPGTRLLVL.

This clonotype appeared many times. The chain employs TRBV7-3 and TRBJ2-2; D gene unclear. The germline V gene has CDR1 SGHTA and CDR2 FQGTGA. CDR3 size: 16 residues. V lost 5 bases and J lost 0, with 13 bases in between. The CDR3 sequence: CASSPRAFSNTGELFF. The CDR3 nucleotides read TGTGCCAGCAGCCCCCGGGCGTTTTCGAACACCGGGGAGCTGTTTTTT.

This clonotype was observed at least ten times. V gene TRBV5-8 combines with J gene TRBJ2-3, with TRBD2 matching over 8 bases. This CDR3 has 15 amino acids. Germline V gene data show CDR1 as SGHTS and CDR2 as YDEGEE. With V trimmed by 2 bases and J by 2 bases, 4 bases remained unmatched. The CDR3 reads CASSLAGAYTDTQYF. Written as DNA, the CDR3 is TGTGCCAGCAGCTTAGCGGGGGCTTACACAGATACGCAGTATTTT. Supplemented by reference TRBV5-8 and TRBJ2-3, the full variable domain reads EAGVTQSPTHLIKTRGQQATLRCSPISGHTSVYWYQQALGLGLQFLLWYDEGEERNRGNFPPRFSGRQFPNYSSELNVNALELEDSALYLCASSLAGAYTDTQYFGPGTRLTVL.

This clonotype was seen only a few times. A much larger clone differs from this one at a single base, so this may be a read error. The CDR3 loop is CASSLQNQGSQPQHF. CDR3 DNA: TGTGCCAGCAGCCTCCAAAATCAGGGAAGTCAGCCCCAGCATTTT. V gene TRBV7-2 combines with J gene TRBJ1-5, with D tentatively TRBD1 (5 bases). The germline CDR1 and CDR2 sequences are SGHTA and FQGNSA. V lost 5 bases and J 6 bases, leaving 17 bases between the germline ends. This CDR3 region has 15 residues.

Ten or more counts support this clonotype. The chain couples TRBV13 to TRBJ2-1; the D is unclear. The ends were cut back, 4 bases at V and 3 bases at J, with 7 bases in the middle. Germline assignment: CDR1 PRHDT and CDR2 FYEKMQ (reference sequence). This CDR3 region has 13 residues. The CDR3, as DNA: TGTGCCAGCAGCTCCCTTTACTACAATGAGCAGTTCTTC. Translating it yields CASSSLYYNEQFF.

This clonotype was observed at least ten times. This chain joins TRBV5-4 and TRBJ2-5; TRBD1 agrees at 7 bases. The trim removed 2 bases at V and 3 bases at J, leaving 1 base unmatched. This CDR3 contains 13 residues. Germline V CDR1 and CDR2: SGHNT, YYREEE (reference sequence). The CDR3 loop is CASSFTGEETQYF. The CDR3 nucleotides read TGTGCCAGCAGCTTTACAGGGGAAGAGACCCAGTACTTC.

V and J are TRBV7-2 and TRBJ2-7, with TRBD2 matching over 7 bases. The CDR3 covers 15 residues. J was trimmed by 6 bases and V by 1 base; bases with no gene match: 9. CDR1 is SGHTA and CDR2 is FQGNSA in the germline V gene. The DNA of the CDR3 is TGTGCCAGCAGCTTAGACCGGACTAGAACACCCGAGCAGTACTTC. This codes for CASSLDRTRTPEQYF.